Reported below is one TCR beta chain. Its antigen is not known. These data are taken from a study of T cell responses to AZD1222 COVID-19 vaccine. Regarding the study as a whole: Spike-specific TCRs gained breadth and depth after people received two AZD1222 doses. Females made up more of the donors, who were largely white British, and clonal diversity may have come out too low. Researchers took repertoire samples only after the peak T cell response had come. Among AZD1222 vaccinees, only six or seven were seropositive at baseline.

Assay: immunoSEQ multiplex PCR; the TCRdb copy retains only in-frame clones and omits some. In the table there are approximately 70,000 clones, roughly 90% of which are singletons. This CDR3 has 15 residues. The junction had 8 bases not matched to a gene; V was cut back by 4 bases and J by 3 bases. Germline loops: CDR1 SEHNR, CDR2 FQNEAQ (reference sequence). The gene calls are TRBV7-9 and TRBJ2-7, with 8 bases aligning to TRBD1. The sequencing used peripheral blood, collected on day 0 of AZD1222 vaccination. The clonotype was recovered from an adult in good health. The CDR3 bases are TGTGCCAGCAGCTCTGAAGGACAGGGTGTCTACGAGCAGTACTTC. It encodes CASSSEGQGVYEQYF.